The rows below give T cell receptor beta chains drawn from one sample of a study of blood T cell repertoires in COVID-19. Libraries were prepared by immunoSEQ multiplex PCR; TCRdb keeps only in-frame clonotypes and omits some of them. The table has about 410,000 clones, 90% seen once. Source material: PBMCs or T cells enriched from blood (not recorded which). The source of these receptors is a man younger than 35 who had recovered from COVID-19. Both conserved end residues are part of each CDR3. The D gene is left open where the match is weak. The size of a clone is reported for some rows only, either as once, few or many, or as a class for expanded clones.

J gene	clone size	V gene	D gene	CDR3 DNA	CDR3 protein
TRBJ1-1	NA	TRBV28	TRBD1	TGTGCCAGCATCCGTCCCCACGGGACAGGAAACACTGAAGCTTTCTTT	CASIRPHGTGNTEAFF
TRBJ2-5	NA	TRBV5-1	NA	TGCGCCAGCTCCTTTCGGGTTCAAGAGACCCAGTACTTC	CASSFRVQETQYF
TRBJ1-1	NA	TRBV3-1/TRBV3-2	TRBD1	TGTGCCAGCAGCCAAGCCGCGACAGGGGGTGGGACTGAAGCTTTCTTT	CASSQAATGGGTEAFF
TRBJ2-3	NA	TRBV7-9	NA	TGTGCCAGCAGCCCAGAGGGGGGCACAGATACGCAGTATTTT	CASSPEGGTDTQYF
TRBJ1-1	once	TRBV12-5	TRBD1	TGTGCTAGTGGTTTGGTACTCGCAGGGGGAACAACTGAAGCTTTCTTT	CASGLVLAGGTTEAFF
TRBJ2-7	NA	TRBV2	TRBD1	TGTGCCAGCAGTGAGACAGGGTCCTACGAGCAGTACTTC	CASSETGSYEQYF
TRBJ2-1	few	TRBV4-1	NA	TGCGCCAGCAGCCAAGGTCCAGCGGAACCCTACAATGAGCAGTTCTTC	CASSQGPAEPYNEQFF
TRBJ2-3	once	TRBV5-1	NA	TGCGCCAGCAGCCCGAGGGCCGCGGCAGCGACGCAGTATTTT	CASSPRAAAATQYF
TRBJ2-2	NA	TRBV30	TRBD2	TGTGCCTGGGAAGAGGGAGGGCCCGGGGAGCTGTTTTTT	CAWEEGGPGELFF
TRBJ1-2	NA	TRBV2	TRBD1	TGTGCCAGCAGTGATAGGACAGGGGATTATGGCTACACCTTC	CASSDRTGDYGYTF
TRBJ1-1	NA	TRBV4-1	NA	TGCGCCAGCAGCCAAGGTAGGGAGGGCACTGAAGCTTTCTTT	CASSQGREGTEAFF
TRBJ1-1	NA	TRBV1	NA	TGCACCAGCAGCCAACAAAGAACAGTTGAAGCTTTCTTT	CTSSQQRTVEAFF
TRBJ1-6	NA	TRBV5-8	NA	TGTGCCAGCAGAAAGGAAATGGGCAAGGGGGTTTATAATTCACCCCTCCACTTT	CASRKEMGKGVYNSPLHF
TRBJ2-5	NA	TRBV24-1	NA	TGTGCCACCAGTTATAAATCGGAGACCCAGTACTTC	CATSYKSETQYF
TRBJ1-6	NA	TRBV11-2	NA	TGTGCCAGCTTTCTTGTGGGAGCGGACGGTAATTCACCCCTCCACTTT	CASFLVGADGNSPLHF
TRBJ2-3	NA	TRBV6-2/TRBV6-3	NA	TGTGCCAGCAGTTACGCGGACTACAGGCCGTTTTTGACAGATACGCAGTATTTT	CASSYADYRPFLTDTQYF
TRBJ1-1	NA	TRBV19	NA	TGTGCCAGTAATTCGGGGGGAAAGAACACTGAAGCTTTCTTT	CASNSGGKNTEAFF